This T cell receptor (beta chain) was captured by sequencing in a study of cytomegalovirus exposure and HLA in healthy donors. The PCR ran on 60 Vbeta and 13 Jbeta primers. Assay used: immunoSEQ multiplex PCR; TCRdb lists only in-frame clones, some missing. The sample includes 130,000 or so clones, just under 75% of them seen just once. J lost 2 bases, V lost 3 bases, and 7 bases had no gene match. Germline CDR1 is LNHDA and CDR2 is SQIVND (reference sequence). The length of the CDR3 is 17 residues. V is TRBV19 and J is TRBJ2-6; TRBD1 agrees at 7 bases. This clonotype was obtained from a man in his forties in good health and CMV-seropositive. Sequencing used PBMCs. CDR3 nucleotide sequence: TGTGCCAGTAGTATCCTCTCGGGACAGACTGGGGCCAACGTCCTGACTTTC. It is translated as CASSILSGQTGANVLTF.